Listed below are T cell receptor beta chains from one sample, sequenced in a study of cytomegalovirus exposure and HLA in healthy donors. Generated by immunoSEQ multiplex PCR, the TCRdb table keeps only in-frame clones and is missing some. The table lists some 69,000 clones, approximately 70% of them singletons. The sequenced sample consisted of PBMCs. These receptors originate from a male donor in good health and CMV-seropositive. CDR3s include the opening cysteine and the closing phenylalanine or tryptophan. The D gene is left open where the match is weak. For some rows the clone size is stated as once, few or many, or as a class when expanded; others skip it.

DNA: TGTGCCAGCAGTTTACTACAGGGGGCGCAGTATTTT
CDR3: CASSLLQGAQYF
J: TRBJ2-3
size: few
V: TRBV28
D: TRBD1

DNA: TGTGCCAGCATTAGCCCGGGTCCAGTCCTCTATGGCTACACCTTC
CDR3: CASISPGPVLYGYTF
J: TRBJ1-2
size: -
V: TRBV6-1
D: -

DNA: TGTGCCAGCAGTTTAACACTAACTGCCTACGAGCAGTACTTC
CDR3: CASSLTLTAYEQYF
J: TRBJ2-7
size: -
V: TRBV27
D: -

DNA: TGTGCCAGCTCACCATTAGTTTCTCCGTATGTACAAGAGACCCAGTACTTC
CDR3: CASSPLVSPYVQETQYF
J: TRBJ2-5
size: once
V: TRBV18
D: -

DNA: TGTGCCAGCAGTCGACTTCTCACCGGGACAGGTGTCGAAGCTTTCTTT
CDR3: CASSRLLTGTGVEAFF
J: TRBJ1-1
size: few
V: TRBV6-6
D: TRBD1

DNA: TGCGCCAGCAGCCCAAATAGAAATCAGCCCCAGCATTTT
CDR3: CASSPNRNQPQHF
J: TRBJ1-5
size: few
V: TRBV4-3
D: -

DNA: TGTGCCAGCAGTTATCTAGCGGGATACAATGAGCAGTTCTTC
CDR3: CASSYLAGYNEQFF
J: TRBJ2-1
size: few
V: TRBV27
D: TRBD2

DNA: TGTGCCAGCAGGTACCGGGACAGGGATCCAGATACGCAGTATTTT
CDR3: CASRYRDRDPDTQYF
J: TRBJ2-3
size: -
V: TRBV7-6
D: TRBD1

DNA: TGTGCCAGCAGCTTCGGGGGGGCCAAGTATGGCTACACCTTC
CDR3: CASSFGGAKYGYTF
J: TRBJ1-2
size: -
V: TRBV5-5
D: -

DNA: TGTGCCAGCAGTTCACAGGGGGGATCCTACGAGCAGTACTTC
CDR3: CASSSQGGSYEQYF
J: TRBJ2-7
size: -
V: TRBV5-4
D: TRBD1

DNA: TGTGCCTGGAGTGTACAGCTCGGATTCTACGAGCAGTACTTC
CDR3: CAWSVQLGFYEQYF
J: TRBJ2-7
size: -
V: TRBV30
D: -

DNA: TGTGCCAGCACCCAGCGACAGGTTGGCCAGCCCCAGCATTTT
CDR3: CASTQRQVGQPQHF
J: TRBJ1-5
size: -
V: TRBV6-6
D: -

DNA: TGTGCCAGCTCCCCAAATCTAGCGGGAGTGAATGAGCAGTTCTTC
CDR3: CASSPNLAGVNEQFF
J: TRBJ2-1
size: -
V: TRBV18
D: TRBD2

DNA: TGCGCCAGCAGTCCGACGGAGTCTGGAAACACCATATATTTT
CDR3: CASSPTESGNTIYF
J: TRBJ1-3
size: -
V: TRBV10-2
D: -

DNA: TGTGCCAGCACCCCAACTAGCGGGGGTGGGAATGAGCAGTTCTTC
CDR3: CASTPTSGGGNEQFF
J: TRBJ2-1
size: -
V: TRBV6-4
D: TRBD2

DNA: TGCGCCAGCAGCCAGGGGGGGCAAGAGACCCAGTACTTC
CDR3: CASSQGGQETQYF
J: TRBJ2-5
size: -
V: TRBV4-3
D: TRBD2

DNA: TGCGCCAGCAGCCAAGATTTGGGCAGACAGCTTAATGAAAAACTGTTTTTT
CDR3: CASSQDLGRQLNEKLFF
J: TRBJ1-4
size: -
V: TRBV4-3
D: -

DNA: TGTGCCAGCAGTTACGGTGGGACAGTCTCTCACTATGGCTACACCTTC
CDR3: CASSYGGTVSHYGYTF
J: TRBJ1-2
size: few
V: TRBV6-5
D: TRBD1

DNA: TGTGCCATCAGTGCTAGCGGGAGCGAGCAGTACTTC
CDR3: CAISASGSEQYF
J: TRBJ2-7
size: -
V: TRBV10-3
D: TRBD2

DNA: TGCGCCAGCAGCCTACAGGGGATTGGTTCAGAGACCCAGTACTTC
CDR3: CASSLQGIGSETQYF
J: TRBJ2-5
size: -
V: TRBV4-1
D: TRBD1

DNA: TGTGCCAGCAGTGACAGGGAGGTCTATGGCTACACCTTC
CDR3: CASSDREVYGYTF
J: TRBJ1-2
size: -
V: TRBV2
D: -

DNA: TGTGCCAGCAGCTTAGACCCCCAGGGGGCGGGAGGCTACACCTTC
CDR3: CASSLDPQGAGGYTF
J: TRBJ1-2
size: once
V: TRBV11-2
D: TRBD1

DNA: TGTGCCAGCTCACCACCTCACCCAGGAGGTGGAGATACGCAGTATTTT
CDR3: CASSPPHPGGGDTQYF
J: TRBJ2-3
size: few
V: TRBV18
D: -

DNA: TGCAGCGTTGAAGGACTAGCGGGAGCCGATACGCAGTATTTT
CDR3: CSVEGLAGADTQYF
J: TRBJ2-3
size: -
V: TRBV29-1
D: TRBD2

DNA: TGTGCCAGCAGTTTTGCGGGTTCGTTTAATCAGCCCCAGCATTTT
CDR3: CASSFAGSFNQPQHF
J: TRBJ1-5
size: -
V: TRBV27
D: -

DNA: TGTGCCAGTCAAGCCGGTTCGATTCTAGCGGGGGCCGGGGAGCAGTTCTTC
CDR3: CASQAGSILAGAGEQFF
J: TRBJ2-1
size: few
V: TRBV19
D: TRBD2

DNA: TGTGCCAGCAGCTTACGGTCCACAGATACGCAGTATTTT
CDR3: CASSLRSTDTQYF
J: TRBJ2-3
size: -
V: TRBV13
D: -

DNA: TGTGCCAGCAGCTTGGATGGTGGTTACAGAACGGGAAACACCATATATTTT
CDR3: CASSLDGGYRTGNTIYF
J: TRBJ1-3
size: -
V: TRBV5-4
D: -

DNA: TGCGCCAGCAGCTTACGGCGGGACAGGGAGGATACGCAGTATTTT
CDR3: CASSLRRDREDTQYF
J: TRBJ2-3
size: -
V: TRBV5-1
D: TRBD1

DNA: TGTGCCAGCAAAGGACAGGGCACTCAGCCCCAGCATTTT
CDR3: CASKGQGTQPQHF
J: TRBJ1-5
size: -
V: TRBV6-5
D: TRBD1

DNA: TGCGCCAGCAGCCCACTCCTAGCGGGGGGTAGGTTAAATGAGCAGTTCTTC
CDR3: CASSPLLAGGRLNEQFF
J: TRBJ2-1
size: once
V: TRBV4-1
D: TRBD2

DNA: TGTGCCAGCAGCTTAGGGGGCCGGAGGGGGCGTGGGGCCAACGTCCTGACTTTC
CDR3: CASSLGGRRGRGANVLTF
J: TRBJ2-6
size: -
V: TRBV7-8
D: -

DNA: TGTGCCAGCAGTCGTACCTTCGACAGGGGTTACGAGCAGTACTTC
CDR3: CASSRTFDRGYEQYF
J: TRBJ2-7
size: once
V: TRBV7-2
D: TRBD1

DNA: TGTGCCAGCAGTCCGGGACAGGTAACAGATACGCAGTATTTT
CDR3: CASSPGQVTDTQYF
J: TRBJ2-3
size: -
V: TRBV2
D: TRBD1

DNA: TGTGCCTGGGGTCGGACAACCTACGAGCAGTACTTC
CDR3: CAWGRTTYEQYF
J: TRBJ2-7
size: -
V: TRBV30
D: -

DNA: TGTGCCAGCAGTTCGCTCCTATCTCTCGCTAGCGGCTACACCTTC
CDR3: CASSSLLSLASGYTF
J: TRBJ1-2
size: -
V: TRBV27
D: -

DNA: TGTGCCAGCAGCCTTGCCACGGGCAGGGATAGTGAAAAACTGTTTTTT
CDR3: CASSLATGRDSEKLFF
J: TRBJ1-4
size: -
V: TRBV4-2
D: -

DNA: TGTGCCAGCAGCTCAACAGCGGAGGGCTATGGCTACACCTTC
CDR3: CASSSTAEGYGYTF
J: TRBJ1-2
size: once
V: TRBV7-6
D: -

DNA: TGTGCCAGTACTCCGGGACAGGGAAACTATGGCTACACCTTC
CDR3: CASTPGQGNYGYTF
J: TRBJ1-2
size: few
V: TRBV27
D: TRBD1

DNA: TGTGCCAGCAGCCCGACGGGTAACCTCGTCGGCTACACCTTC
CDR3: CASSPTGNLVGYTF
J: TRBJ1-2
size: few
V: TRBV11-2
D: -

DNA: TGTGCTAGTGGTTTGATCTATACAGATACGCAGTATTTT
CDR3: CASGLIYTDTQYF
J: TRBJ2-3
size: -
V: TRBV12-5
D: -

DNA: TGTGCCTGGGGTTTGGGACGCATTCAGGGGTATGGCTACACCTTC
CDR3: CAWGLGRIQGYGYTF
J: TRBJ1-2
size: -
V: TRBV30
D: -